This T cell receptor (beta chain) derives from a study of T cell responses to AZD1222 COVID-19 vaccine. Comments on this clone: Its antigen is unknown.

Sequencing used immunoSEQ multiplex PCR; TCRdb keeps in-frame clones, though not all of them. The sample has more than 100,000 clones, about nine tenths seen once. The CDR3 runs 15 residues. In germline, CDR1 is MDHEN, CDR2 SYDVKM. V lost 6 bases to trimming and J lost 2 bases, with 14 bases between them. Notes on the study in general: Sampling that yielded the repertoires occurred only after the peak T cell response.

The input for sequencing was peripheral blood, taken 28 days after the second AZD1222 dose. The chain combines TRBV28 with TRBJ2-1, with D perhaps matching TRBD1 or TRBD2 (6 bases each). The receptor's source is an adult who received the AZD1222 COVID-19 vaccine. CDR3 sequence reads: CASSARGHTYNEQFF. The CDR3 DNA reads as TGTGCCAGCAGCGCCCGGGGGCATACCTACAATGAGCAGTTCTTC.